Presented here are 30 T cell receptor beta chains from one specimen sequenced in a study of blood T cell repertoires in COVID-19 (TCRdb year 2020). Library creation used the immunoSEQ multiplex PCR assay. The clones in this table, taken by TCRdb from immuneACCESS, are in-frame only. Not every clone is retained; where verified, under half of the shortfall comes from an unresolved V gene, and the cause of the rest is unknown. In this sample the table shows over 300,000 clones, approximately 91% of which occur a single time. Around a tenth of the sample belongs to the ten largest clones. Sequenced input: PBMCs or T cells enriched from blood (not recorded which). These receptors all come from a woman in her thirties or forties who had recovered from COVID-19.

CDR3 residues: CASSLATGGRKNTEAFF. CDR3 coding DNA: TGTGCCAGCAGCTTGGCCACCGGGGGGCGGAAGAACACTGAAGCTTTCTTT. This chain links TRBV7-9 with TRBJ1-1, with D perhaps TRBD1 (6 bases). The V end lost 3 bases, the J end lost 1 base, and 18 bases lay between the germline ends. Per germline, CDR1 SEHNR and CDR2 FQNEAQ (reference sequence). This CDR3 region has 17 residues.

V is TRBV28 and J is TRBJ2-3, with 13 bases matching TRBD2. This CDR3 region has 18 residues. After removal of 6 bases from V and 0 bases from J, the junction contained 9 bases not matched to a gene. CDR1 MDHEN and CDR2 SYDVKM come from the germline V gene. In nucleotides, the CDR3 is TGTGCCAGCAGCCGCGCGACTAGCGGGGGGCCTAGCACAGATACGCAGTATTTT. This translates into CASSRATSGGPSTDTQYF. The full variable domain, its missing parts supplied by reference TRBV28 and TRBJ2-3, is DVKVTQSSRYLVKRTGEKVFLECVQDMDHENMFWYRQDPGLGLRLIYFSYDVKMKEKGDIPEGYSVSREKKERFSLILESASTNQTSMYLCASSRATSGGPSTDTQYFGPGTRLTVL.

CDR3 nucleotide sequence: TGTGCCACCTTACCTGTGCTAGTCACCGGGGAGCTGTTTTTT. As protein: CATLPVLVTGELFF. The rearrangement links TRBV11-1 to TRBJ2-2; D uncertain. Trimming took off 10 bases at V and 4 bases at J, with 16 bases between the two ends. The CDR3 length is 14 residues. The germline gives CDR1 SGHAT, CDR2 FQDESV (reference sequence).

The V gene is TRBV9, the J gene TRBJ2-1; TRBD2 agrees at 11 bases. The germline CDR1 and CDR2 sequences are SGDLS and YYNGEE. CDR3 size: 16 residues. The trim removed 2 bases at V and 5 bases at J, leaving 6 bases unmatched. The CDR3 loop is CASSVPLAGVDNEQFF. In DNA, the CDR3 is TGTGCCAGCAGCGTTCCACTAGCGGGAGTTGACAATGAGCAGTTCTTC.

This sequence joins TRBV2 and TRBJ2-7, with 10 bases matching TRBD2. The CDR3 contains 15 residues. In germline, CDR1 is SNHLY, CDR2 FYNNEI. V trimming: 1 base; J trimming: 4 bases; junction bases outside the gene matches: 4. The CDR3, as DNA: TGTGCCAGCAGTGAAGGTAGCGGGGGGTTGTACGAGCAGTACTTC. Translated: CASSEGSGGLYEQYF.

A single count supports this clone. V usage is TRBV7-9 and J usage is TRBJ1-4; a weak D match, TRBD1 (5 bases). Per the germline V gene, CDR1 is SEHNR and CDR2 is FQNEAQ (reference sequence). CDR3 length: 15 amino acids. The V gene lost 5 bases and the J gene lost 3 bases, with 13 bases spanning the gap. The CDR3, as DNA: TGTGCCAGCAGCAAACAGGTGCGGCCTAATGAAAAACTGTTTTTT. This gives the protein CASSKQVRPNEKLFF.

The table lists this clone with a few counts. The chain combines TRBV2 with TRBJ2-6; TRBD1 matches 7 bases. The V segment lost 6 bases and the J segment 3 bases; nucleotides outside the gene matches: 2. Per the germline V gene, CDR1 is SNHLY and CDR2 is FYNNEI. The CDR3 totals 14 residues. CDR3 sequence (DNA): TGTGCCAGCAGAGACAGGGTTGGGGCCAACGTCCTGACTTTC. Translation: CASRDRVGANVLTF.

The chain uses TRBV20-1 and TRBJ1-5; weak D call: TRBD1 (5 bases). This CDR3 has 11 amino acids. CDR1 is DFQATT, CDR2 SNEGSKA, per germline (reference sequence). V dropped 1 base and J dropped 7 bases, with 5 bases sitting between them. The CDR3 DNA reads TGCAGTGCTAGAGCAGGGCAGCCCCAGCATTTT. Protein product: CSARAGQPQHF.

The V and J genes are TRBV18 and TRBJ2-3; 7 bases are a match to TRBD1. The CDR3 consists of 17 residues. Trimming took 3 bases from V and 1 from J; bases not matched to a gene: 10. The V gene's germline CDR1 is KGHSH and CDR2 LQKENI. The CDR3 loop is CASSPPFLGGGTDTQYF. The CDR3 nucleotides read TGTGCCAGCTCACCTCCTTTTTTAGGGGGCGGCACAGATACGCAGTATTTT.

This chain uses TRBV18 with TRBJ2-1, with 7 bases lining up with TRBD2. J gave up 4 bases and V 1 base, and 7 bases lay outside the gene matches. The CDR3 has 16 amino acids. Germline V gene lookup returns CDR1 KGHSH and CDR2 LQKENI. For the CDR3, the DNA is TGTGCCAGCTCACCACTGGTAACAGCGGGGTACAATGAGCAGTTCTTC. Residues: CASSPLVTAGYNEQFF.

This chain links TRBV30 with TRBJ2-3; 10 bases match TRBD2. This CDR3 comprises 12 residues. The germline V gene encodes CDR1 GTSNPN and CDR2 SVGIG (reference sequence). V dropped 2 bases and J dropped 9; count of bases not matched to a gene: 2. The CDR3 nucleotides read TGTGCCTGGAGTTCGACTAGCGGGACGCAGTATTTT. This translates into CAWSSTSGTQYF.

V gene TRBV20-1 combines with J gene TRBJ2-7, with 8 nucleotides matching TRBD1. The CDR3 extends over 15 amino acids. V lost 3 bases, J lost 4 bases, and 11 bases stayed unmatched. CDR1 and CDR2 from the germline V gene are DFQATT and SNEGSKA (reference sequence). CDR3 DNA: TGCAGTGCTAGTTCCAACCGGGGGACAGGTTACGAGCAGTACTTC. It specifies CSASSNRGTGYEQYF.

The J gene is TRBJ1-1, the V gene TRBV6-2 or TRBV6-3; 8 bases match TRBD1. Germline V CDR1 and CDR2: MNHEY, SVGEGT. This CDR3 has 12 residues. The V and J ends lost 4 bases and 11 bases, in that order; junction bases with no gene match: 6. The CDR3 protein is CASSSDRGRAFF. CDR3 DNA sequence: TGTGCCAGCAGTTCCGACAGGGGACGGGCTTTCTTT.

V usage is TRBV11-3 and J usage is TRBJ2-5; 10 nucleotides match TRBD1. CDR3 length: 14 residues. Trimming cost V 4 bases and J 7 bases; bases outside gene matches: 6. In germline, CDR1 is SGHNT, CDR2 YENEEA. This chain's CDR3 is CASSWGTGVGTQYF. The CDR3 nucleotides are TGTGCCAGCAGCTGGGGGACAGGGGTCGGGACCCAGTACTTC.

The rearrangement joins TRBV5-8 to TRBJ2-7; no clear D gene. CDR3 length: 13 residues. Per germline, CDR1 SGHTS and CDR2 YDEGEE. V lost 2 bases and J 2 bases, leaving 8 bases between the germline ends. The CDR3 nucleotides read TGTGCCAGCAGCTTTACTGAAACCTACGAGCAGTACTTC. Residues: CASSFTETYEQYF.

This chain uses TRBV2 with TRBJ2-7; D may be TRBD1 (5 bases). V lost 8 bases, J lost 2 bases, and 10 bases lay in between. Per germline, CDR1 SNHLY and CDR2 FYNNEI. CDR3 length equals 12 residues. CDR3 residues: CASQTDTYEQYF. The CDR3 DNA is TGTGCCAGCCAGACAGATACCTACGAGCAGTACTTC.

On this clone itself: In the same sample, other DNA sequences code for this CDR3. The chain joins TRBV12-5 to TRBJ2-3, with no clear D. The CDR3 runs 12 residues. Trimming removed 1 base from V and 6 bases from J, with 5 bases in between. Germline V gene data show CDR1 as LGHNT and CDR2 as FRNRAP. CDR3 amino acids: CASGLERDTQYF. In nucleotides, the CDR3 is TGTGCTAGTGGTTTGGAGCGCGATACGCAGTATTTT.

CDR3 coding DNA: TGTGCCATCAGCTACCTCGGACAGGGAATCTACGAGCAGTACTTC. Translated: CAISYLGQGIYEQYF. This chain joins TRBV10-3 and TRBJ2-7, with TRBD1 identical over 8 bases. Trimming cost V 6 bases and J 3 bases; bases outside gene matches: 10. CDR3 length equals 15 residues. From germline, CDR1 is ENHRY and CDR2 SYGVKD.

This chain connects TRBV27 to TRBJ1-3, with 8 bases that match TRBD1. The CDR3 runs to 13 residues. Germline V lookup: CDR1 MNHEY, CDR2 SMNVEV (reference sequence). J lost 10 bases, V lost 6 bases, and 8 bases had no gene match. This CDR3 reads CASRGTGATTIYF. CDR3 DNA sequence: TGTGCCAGCAGGGGGACAGGCGCAACGACCATATATTTT.

This chain connects TRBV6-5 to TRBJ2-1, with 7 bases identical to TRBD1. With 0 bases clipped from V and 2 bases from J, the junction kept 4 bases outside the gene matches. Germline V gives CDR1 MNHEY, CDR2 SVGAGI. This CDR3 has 16 residues. The CDR3 region is CASSYSRQGAYNEQFF. In DNA form, the CDR3 reads TGTGCCAGCAGTTACTCTCGCCAGGGGGCCTACAATGAGCAGTTCTTC.

The chain uses TRBV12-5 and TRBJ2-5; the match to TRBD1 covers 8 bases. CDR3 length equals 14 residues. Trimming took 6 bases from V and 6 from J; bases not matched to a gene: 9. CDR1 is LGHNT, CDR2 FRNRAP, per germline. The CDR3 loop is CASGNGRQGKTQYF. The CDR3 region has the DNA TGTGCTAGTGGCAACGGGAGACAGGGGAAGACCCAGTACTTC.

V usage is TRBV30 and J usage is TRBJ2-7; no definite D call. CDR3 length equals 14 residues. Germline CDR1 and CDR2: GTSNPN and SVGIG (reference sequence). Trimming removed 2 bases from V and 8 bases from J, with 19 bases in between. CDR3 bases: TGTGCCTGGAGTCCCCCTGTTACGGTGCCCCAGCAGTACTTC. This gives the protein CAWSPPVTVPQQYF.

The chain is built from TRBV7-2 and TRBJ2-2, with no clear D. From germline, CDR1 is SGHTA and CDR2 FQGNSA. This CDR3 contains 12 residues. The V end was cut by 6 bases, the J end by 1 base, with 3 bases between. In DNA, the CDR3 is TGTGCCAGCAGACAGAACACCGGGGAGCTGTTTTTT. This translates into CASRQNTGELFF. Based on the CDR3 plus reference TRBV7-2 and TRBJ2-2, the full variable domain is GAGVSQSPSNKVTEKGKDVELRCDPISGHTALYWYRQSLGQGLEFLIYFQGNSAPDKSGLPSDRFSAERTGGSVSTLTIQRTQQEDSAVYLCASRQNTGELFFGEGSRLTVL.

The V and J genes are TRBV27 and TRBJ2-5; 12 bases are shared with TRBD2. CDR1 is MNHEY and CDR2 is SMNVEV in the germline V gene (reference sequence). Germline trimming cut 2 bases from V and 4 bases from J; bases unmatched to any gene: 5. This CDR3 spans 16 amino acids. CDR3 amino acids: CASSLLAGGPGETQYF. In DNA, the CDR3 is TGTGCCAGCAGTTTACTAGCGGGGGGGCCGGGAGAGACCCAGTACTTC.

The V gene is TRBV6-5, the J gene TRBJ1-1; 8 positions match TRBD1. Germline CDR1 reads MNHEY; CDR2 reads SVGAGI. CDR3 length: 11 amino acids. The ends lost 7 bases at V and 8 bases at J; junction bases unmatched: 3. CDR3 in DNA: TGTGCCAGCACGTGGACAGGGGAAGCTTTCTTT. Amino acid sequence: CASTWTGEAFF.

The chain has TRBV6-2 or TRBV6-3 and TRBJ2-1; D is perhaps TRBD2 (6 bases). The germline V and J ends were trimmed by 5 bases and 9 bases, with 23 bases remaining between them. The CDR3 covers 16 residues. The germline CDR1 and CDR2 sequences are MNHEY and SVGEGT. For the CDR3, the DNA is TGTGCCAGCAGTGACGAACGACTAGTCCTTAGAGGTGAGCAGTTCTTC. Amino acids: CASSDERLVLRGEQFF.

The rearrangement uses TRBV7-2 and TRBJ1-4, with D tentatively TRBD1 (5 bases). The CDR3 length is 16 residues. CDR1 and CDR2 from the germline V gene are SGHTA and FQGNSA. The V end was cut by 4 bases, the J end by 7 bases, with 19 bases between. The CDR3 coding sequence is TGTGCCAGCAGCTCGTACAGTGGGGCGCAGGTTGAAAAACTGTTTTTT. It translates to CASSSYSGAQVEKLFF.

The chain couples TRBV9 to TRBJ2-2; D possibly corresponds to TRBD2 (5 bases). Germline V gene sequence: CDR1 SGDLS, CDR2 YYNGEE. This CDR3 is 16 amino acids long. V was cut by 0 bases and J by 1 base, with 10 bases left in between. The CDR3 is CASSVGSSGNTGELFF. DNA of the CDR3: TGTGCCAGCAGCGTAGGGTCCAGCGGGAACACCGGGGAGCTGTTTTTT.

This chain joins TRBV4-1 and TRBJ2-7, with unresolved D. CDR3 length equals 13 residues. Looked up from germline, CDR1 is MGHRA and CDR2 is YSYEKL. The germline V and J ends were trimmed by 0 bases and 4 bases, with 7 bases remaining between them. CDR3 bases: TGCGCCAGCAGCCAAGATCCCCAGTACGAGCAGTACTTC. This encodes CASSQDPQYEQYF.

The chain uses TRBV18 and TRBJ2-7, with D tentatively TRBD1 (6 bases). Deletions cut 0 bases from V and 5 bases from J, with 11 bases between. The germline V gene has CDR1 KGHSH and CDR2 LQKENI. The CDR3 is made up of 14 amino acids. Here the CDR3 reads CASSPPAGVHEQYF. The CDR3 coding sequence is TGTGCCAGCTCACCACCGGCAGGGGTCCACGAGCAGTACTTC.